This T cell receptor (beta chain) was captured by sequencing in a study of blood T cell repertoires in COVID-19. Study-level background: Acute-phase and convalescent COVID-19 samples originated in the United States, Italy and Spain. PBMCs, B-cell-depleted T cells, or T cells provided the cDNA or gDNA that made up the material.

Followed longitudinally, the Seattle patients had been enrolled during active infection. V was pared by 4 bases and J by 3 bases, with 14 bases between. This CDR3 spans 15 amino acids. In germline, CDR1 is SGHKS, CDR2 YYEKEE (reference sequence). The data were produced by immunoSEQ multiplex PCR, yet TCRdb's version contains in-frame clones alone and is incomplete. In the table there are more than 150,000 clones, 75% to 85% of which are singletons. The sample taken for sequencing was peripheral blood. V gene TRBV5-5 combines with J gene TRBJ2-1, with TRBD2 as a possible D gene (7 bases). The TCR was taken from a woman over 75 with COVID-19, enrolled during active disease. Here the CDR3 DNA reads TGTGCCAGCAGCGGGAGGGGGGTTAGCTACAATGAGCAGTTCTTC. Translating it yields CASSGRGVSYNEQFF.